This T cell receptor (beta chain) comes out of a study of T-cell memory formation after mild COVID-19. Notes on the study in general: From day 15 to 85, contracting clones were balanced between CD4 and CD8, whereas later expanders leaned toward CD4+.

Many counts were recorded for this clonotype. Its antigen is undetermined. Barcoded TCR alpha and TCR beta cDNA libraries with UMIs came from 5'RACE using constant-segment primers. TCRdb reanalysed the 5' RACE reads using MiXCR and keeps one entry per CDR3 protein. The sample has around 320,000 distinct CDR3 sequences, over 25% seen once. V lost 5 bases to trimming and J lost 3 bases, with 13 bases between them. This CDR3 spans 14 amino acids. This chain uses TRBV12-3 or TRBV12-4 with TRBJ2-5; tentatively, D is TRBD1 (6 bases). The source is an adult woman who had mild COVID-19 (a few samples of this study predate the infection). Cell type and time point are not known. Specimen: PBMCs or a T cell subset sorted from them (not recorded which). CDR3 DNA: TGTGCCAGCAGTCCCCCGGGACATAAAGAGACCCAGTACTTC. This gives the protein CASSPPGHKETQYF.